This TCR beta chain was sequenced for a study of Tregs in tolerant kidney transplant recipients. Study-wide results and limits: No direct test of biological reproducibility was done here.

Germline V lookup: CDR1 SGHTA, CDR2 FQGNSA. The CDR3 sequence is 14 residues long. V dropped 4 bases and J dropped 5; count of bases not matched to a gene: 5. Only in-frame clones appear in the TCRdb table, and some are missing; sequencing was by immunoSEQ multiplex PCR. In the table there are about 59,000 clones, around 83% of which are singletons. About this clone itself: Its matching antigen is unknown.

Source material: CD4+ T cells from blood. The chain has TRBV7-2 and TRBJ2-3, with 8 bases lining up with TRBD2. The clonotype comes from a human donor in good health. The DNA of the CDR3 is TGTGCCAGCAGCTCATTTAGCGGGGTAGATACGCAGTATTTT. It is translated as CASSSFSGVDTQYF.